Following are 11 T cell receptor beta chains from one sample sequenced in a study of radiation and T cells in renal cell carcinoma. Treatment indicated: treatment-naive control, cytoreductive nephrectomy. TCRdb's table, derived via immunoSEQ multiplex PCR, lists solely in-frame clones and lacks some. The data hold 18,000 or so clones, with 59% observed a single time. Sample: tumor tissue, taken from a patient whose treatment was nephrectomy without radiotherapy. The receptors derive from a middle-aged man with renal cell carcinoma.

CDR3 in amino acids: CASSVAWDRAGEQYF. In DNA form, the CDR3 reads TGTGCCAGCAGCGTAGCCTGGGACAGGGCAGGAGAGCAGTACTTC. The chain joins TRBV9 to TRBJ2-7, with 9 bases identical to TRBD1. V dropped 0 bases and J dropped 7; count of bases not matched to a gene: 8. The germline V gene encodes CDR1 SGDLS and CDR2 YYNGEE. The CDR3 has 15 amino acids.

As DNA, the CDR3 is TGTGCCAGCAGAAGAGCGGAGACCTCCTACAATGAGCAGTTCTTC. Amino acid sequence: CASRRAETSYNEQFF. The J gene is TRBJ2-1, the V gene TRBV27; D perhaps matches TRBD2 (5 bases). Trimming shortened V by 6 bases and J by 0 bases, and 12 bases separated the two germline ends. Per germline, CDR1 MNHEY and CDR2 SMNVEV (reference sequence). This CDR3 is 15 amino acids long.

This chain links TRBV27 with TRBJ2-2; D perhaps matches TRBD2 (6 bases). V was shortened by 0 bases and J by 4 bases, with 12 bases between the two germline ends. The CDR3 is 16 residues long. Per the germline V gene, CDR1 is MNHEY and CDR2 is SMNVEV (reference sequence). The CDR3: CASSLSIQRVTGELFF. The DNA of the CDR3 is TGTGCCAGCAGTTTATCGATTCAGCGGGTCACCGGGGAGCTGTTTTTT.

The chain has TRBV13 and TRBJ1-1, with D hard to call. The CDR3 spans 13 residues. The V gene's germline CDR1 is PRHDT and CDR2 FYEKMQ (reference sequence). The V end lost 3 bases, the J end lost 8 bases, and 13 bases lay between the germline ends. This CDR3 is CASSLGDVGEAFF. In nucleotides, the CDR3 is TGTGCCAGCAGCTTGGGTGACGTCGGCGAAGCTTTCTTT.

The chain has TRBV23-1 and TRBJ1-5; possible D gene TRBD1, 5 bases. TRBV23-1 is an open reading frame, and its role is uncertain. Trimming left V 7 bases short and J 0 bases short, with 25 bases between. CDR3 length: 19 amino acids. The CDR3 protein is CASTTHRDREDYSNQPQHF. For the CDR3, the DNA is TGCGCCAGCACCACTCATAGGGACCGGGAAGATTATAGCAATCAGCCCCAGCATTTT.

The genes are TRBV5-1 and TRBJ2-5, with 11 bases that match TRBD2. V shed 4 bases, J shed 4 bases, and the junction held 12 bases outside the gene matches. This CDR3 is 17 amino acids long. From germline, CDR1 is SGHRS and CDR2 YFSETQ. In nucleotides, the CDR3 is TGCGCCAGCAGCCCTTCCCCTGGGACTAGCGGCTCAGAGACCCAGTACTTC. Translated, it gives CASSPSPGTSGSETQYF.

This chain connects TRBV5-6 to TRBJ2-7; possibly TRBD2 for D (6 bases). V was trimmed by 4 bases and J by 2 bases, leaving 10 bases between them. Per germline, CDR1 SGHDT and CDR2 YYEEEE. The CDR3 extends over 13 amino acids. The CDR3 is CASSPGLTYEQYF. CDR3 nucleotide sequence: TGTGCCAGCAGCCCGGGACTCACCTACGAGCAGTACTTC.

The J gene is TRBJ1-5, the V gene TRBV18; the D is unclear. CDR3 length equals 15 residues. Germline V gene lookup returns CDR1 KGHSH and CDR2 LQKENI. The germline V and J ends were trimmed by 6 bases and 6 bases, with 18 bases remaining between them. CDR3 protein: CASSPLDRPGQPQHF. In nucleotides, the CDR3 is TGTGCCAGCTCCCCGCTAGACCGGCCGGGTCAGCCCCAGCATTTT.

This chain links TRBV6-1 with TRBJ1-5; possibly TRBD1 for D (5 bases). CDR1 is MNHNS, CDR2 SASEGT, per germline. V lost 8 bases, J lost 4 bases, and 12 bases lay in between. The CDR3 runs to 13 residues. CDR3 sequence reads: CASSEGPNQPQHF. The CDR3, as DNA: TGTGCCAGCTCCGAGGGGCCGAATCAGCCCCAGCATTTT.

This clone has just a few counts. This sequence joins TRBV2 and TRBJ2-1; TRBD2 agrees at 9 bases. The CDR3 contains 16 residues. Looked up from germline, CDR1 is SNHLY and CDR2 is FYNNEI. The ends lost 2 bases at V and 8 bases at J; junction bases unmatched: 10. The CDR3 nucleotides are TGTGCCAGCAGTGAAATAGCGGGAGATGGATACGATGAGCAGTTCTTC. It specifies CASSEIAGDGYDEQFF.

The chain joins TRBV4-1 to TRBJ2-3, with 10 nucleotides matching TRBD2. The CDR3 totals 18 residues. Germline trimming cut 0 bases from V and 4 bases from J; bases unmatched to any gene: 10. The germline V gene has CDR1 MGHRA and CDR2 YSYEKL. CDR3 bases: TGCGCCAGCAGCCAAGATTATAGGGCGGGGACTAGCGCAGATACGCAGTATTTT. Its protein product is CASSQDYRAGTSADTQYF.